This is a list of T cell receptor beta chains from one sample in a study of response to subunit inactivated influenza vaccine. TCRdb fed the RT-PCR reads into MiXCR, producing one record per CDR3 protein. The data hold hundreds of thousands of distinct CDR3 sequences, with around 11% observed a single time. These data were also reused for a study on T cells expressing NK-cell markers.

The specimen was PBMCs from blood, collected on the day of vaccination. The origin of the receptors is a man aged 50 to 60 who received an inactivated influenza vaccine. Each CDR3 is given with its conserved first and last residue. The size entry is marked missing in some rows and otherwise reads once, few, many or a size class.

abundance,j_gene,v_gene,CDR3aa
NA,TRBJ2-7,TRBV6-2/TRBV6-3,CASRTGPEQYF
NA,TRBJ2-1,TRBV11-2,CASSDLAGGPLVDEQFF
few,TRBJ1-5,TRBV6-1,CATLAGNSNQPQHF
NA,TRBJ2-7,TRBV18,CASSPPGRHYEQYF
NA,TRBJ2-7,TRBV29-1,CSVIGATSSYEQYF
few,TRBJ2-7,TRBV27,CASSPNWDSSYEQYF
few,TRBJ2-1,TRBV7-9,CAGALVSNEQFF
NA,TRBJ2-1,TRBV14,CASSQSRGSYNEQFF
few,TRBJ2-7,TRBV15,CATSRGRTGSYEQYF
NA,TRBJ2-5,TRBV20-1,CSAPLGGAGETQYF
few,TRBJ1-1,TRBV3-1,CASSHPGQAPEAFF
few,TRBJ1-5,TRBV20-1,CSAGGGNSNQPQHF
few,TRBJ2-5,TRBV14,CASSQEIPIHGETQYF
NA,TRBJ2-7,TRBV12-3/TRBV12-4,CASSFGDKSYEQYF
few,TRBJ2-5,TRBV10-3,CATKGGPETQYF
few,TRBJ2-7,TRBV10-3,CAISDGGADEQYF
NA,TRBJ2-1,TRBV12-3/TRBV12-4,CASSLDHNEQFF
few,TRBJ2-2,TRBV30,CAWSRGPTGELFF
few,TRBJ1-4,TRBV6-5,CASSYGVFGEKLFF
NA,TRBJ2-7,TRBV23-1,CASSQPGPPKNEQYF
few,TRBJ2-5,TRBV9,CASSESAWQTEAQYF
NA,TRBJ2-2,TRBV7-8,CASSFYAGAKRTGELFF
NA,TRBJ1-1,TRBV7-2,CASSRAAGGSTEAFF
few,TRBJ2-7,TRBV9,CASSGPLTETSYEQYF
NA,TRBJ2-1,TRBV4-1,CASSRLANSYNEQFF
NA,TRBJ1-5,TRBV30,CAWSVRTALNQPQHF
NA,TRBJ2-1,TRBV4-3,CASSLGELRRGNEQFF
NA,TRBJ1-5,TRBV18,CASSWGQVADQPQHF
few,TRBJ2-7,TRBV6-2/TRBV6-3,CASSYPLDRSYEQYF
NA,TRBJ2-3,TRBV29-1,CSVGDRDGADTQYF
many,TRBJ2-1,TRBV5-1,CASSLAESDNEQFF
NA,TRBJ2-7,TRBV20-1,CSSFRGAYHEQYF
NA,TRBJ2-5,TRBV18,CASSPLGGETQYF
few,TRBJ2-3,TRBV21-1,CASSRRTSGRAGTDTQYF
NA,TRBJ1-5,TRBV28,CASSPGGGWNNQPQHF
few,TRBJ2-6,TRBV20-1,CSATPLGYLSGANVLTF
few,TRBJ2-3,TRBV10-3,CAISERLAASTDTQYF
NA,TRBJ1-6,TRBV5-1,CGSSWRDGYNSPLHF
NA,TRBJ2-1,TRBV28,CASSLTSRARGMVSYNEQFF
NA,TRBJ2-7,TRBV29-1,CSVGRSGSSYEQYF
NA,TRBJ1-6,TRBV7-9,CASSLAEGASPLHF
many,TRBJ1-2,TRBV5-5,CASSLGPDYGYTF
few,TRBJ2-1,TRBV6-5,CASSYSQSLAGVPHEQFF
NA,TRBJ1-3,TRBV18,CASSPGGIGNTIYF
few,TRBJ2-3,TRBV5-1,CASSSGLAGGLAITDTQYF
NA,TRBJ2-7,TRBV20-1,CSANRGRYEQYF
many,TRBJ1-1,TRBV3-1,CASSQVIPVGTEAFF
NA,TRBJ2-3,TRBV28,CASTTPSYTDTQYF
few,TRBJ1-2,TRBV11-2,CASSSRDRVSVGYTF
NA,TRBJ2-2,TRBV11-2,CASSLMSAPAANTGELFF
NA,TRBJ2-3,TRBV18,CASSPLMQQGGTDTQYF
few,TRBJ2-5,TRBV2,CASKGEETQYF
many,TRBJ2-3,TRBV7-2,CASSYGDTQYF